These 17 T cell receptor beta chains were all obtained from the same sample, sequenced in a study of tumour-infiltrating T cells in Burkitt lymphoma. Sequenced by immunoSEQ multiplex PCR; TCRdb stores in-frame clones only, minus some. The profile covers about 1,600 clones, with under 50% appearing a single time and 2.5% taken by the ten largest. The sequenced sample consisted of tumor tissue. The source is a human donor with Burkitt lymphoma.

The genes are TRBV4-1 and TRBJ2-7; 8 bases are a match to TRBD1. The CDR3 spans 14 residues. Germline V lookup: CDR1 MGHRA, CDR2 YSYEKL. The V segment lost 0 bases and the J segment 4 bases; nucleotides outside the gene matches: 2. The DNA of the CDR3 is TGCGCCAGCAGCCAAGACAGGGGGCGATACGAGCAGTACTTC. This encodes CASSQDRGRYEQYF.

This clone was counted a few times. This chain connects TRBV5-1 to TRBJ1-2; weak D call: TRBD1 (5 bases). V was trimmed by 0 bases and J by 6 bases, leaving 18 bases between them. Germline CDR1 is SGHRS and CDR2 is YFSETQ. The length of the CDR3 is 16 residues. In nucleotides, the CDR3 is TGCGCCAGCAGCTTGGCCTCCGGGACGGATACAGATGGCTACACCTTC. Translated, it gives CASSLASGTDTDGYTF.

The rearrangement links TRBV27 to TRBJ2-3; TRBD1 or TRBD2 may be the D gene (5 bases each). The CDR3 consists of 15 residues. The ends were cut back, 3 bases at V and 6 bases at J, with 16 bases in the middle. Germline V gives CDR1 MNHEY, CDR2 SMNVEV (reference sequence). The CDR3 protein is CASSFWGPASDTQYF. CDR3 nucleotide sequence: TGTGCCAGCAGTTTCTGGGGACCGGCCTCGGATACGCAGTATTTT.

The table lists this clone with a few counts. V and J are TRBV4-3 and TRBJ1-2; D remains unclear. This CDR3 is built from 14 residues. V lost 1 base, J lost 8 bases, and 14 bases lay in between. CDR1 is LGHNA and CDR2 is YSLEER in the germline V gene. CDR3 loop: CASSQVKGAPGYTF. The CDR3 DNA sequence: TGCGCCAGCAGCCAAGTTAAGGGTGCCCCGGGCTACACCTTC.

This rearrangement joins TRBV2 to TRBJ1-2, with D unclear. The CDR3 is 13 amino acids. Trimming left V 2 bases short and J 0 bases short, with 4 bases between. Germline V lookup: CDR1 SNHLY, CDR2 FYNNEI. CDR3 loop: CASSEQTNYGYTF. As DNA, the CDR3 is TGTGCCAGCAGTGAACAAACTAACTATGGCTACACCTTC.

CDR3 protein: CASSVSGAYTGELFF. As DNA, the CDR3 is TGTGCCAGCAGCGTAAGCGGGGCCTACACCGGGGAGCTGTTTTTT. This sequence joins TRBV9 and TRBJ2-2; 7 nucleotides agree with TRBD2. The CDR3 loop spans 15 amino acids. Trimming took 1 base from V and 3 from J; bases not matched to a gene: 3. The germline V gene encodes CDR1 SGDLS and CDR2 YYNGEE.

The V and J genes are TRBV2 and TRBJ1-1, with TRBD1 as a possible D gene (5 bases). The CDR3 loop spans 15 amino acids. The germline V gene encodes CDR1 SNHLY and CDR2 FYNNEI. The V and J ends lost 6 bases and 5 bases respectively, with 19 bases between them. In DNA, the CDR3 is TGTGCCAGCAGGAGGAGCGGGGGTCTTTGGACTGAAGCTTTCTTT. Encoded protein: CASRRSGGLWTEAFF. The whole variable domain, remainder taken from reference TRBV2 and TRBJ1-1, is EPEVTQTPSHQVTQMGQEVILRCVPISNHLYFYWYRQILGQKVEFLVSFYNNEISEKSEIFDDQFSVERPDGSNFTLKIRSTKLEDSAMYFCASRRSGGLWTEAFFGQGTRLTVV.

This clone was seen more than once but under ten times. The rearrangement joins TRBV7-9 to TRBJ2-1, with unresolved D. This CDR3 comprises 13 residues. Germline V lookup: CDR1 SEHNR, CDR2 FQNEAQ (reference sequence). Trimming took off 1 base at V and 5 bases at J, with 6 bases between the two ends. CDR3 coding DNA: TGTGCCAGCAGCTTAGAATCAGACAATGAGCAGTTCTTC. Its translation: CASSLESDNEQFF.

The CDR3 DNA follows: TGTGCCAGCAGTTACCTGGGGCTTAATCAGCCCCAGCATTTT. It translates to CASSYLGLNQPQHF. V is TRBV6-5 and J is TRBJ1-5; D possibly corresponds to TRBD1 (5 bases). Germline CDR1 reads MNHEY; CDR2 reads SVGAGI. The CDR3 extends over 14 amino acids. V lost 2 bases to trimming and J lost 4 bases, with 9 bases between them.

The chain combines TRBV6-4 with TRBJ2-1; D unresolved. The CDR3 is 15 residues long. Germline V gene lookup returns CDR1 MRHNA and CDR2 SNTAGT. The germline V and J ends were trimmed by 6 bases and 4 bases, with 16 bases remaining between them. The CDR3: CASRPVAGTYNEQFF. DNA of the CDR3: TGTGCCAGCAGACCCGTAGCAGGAACATACAATGAGCAGTTCTTC.

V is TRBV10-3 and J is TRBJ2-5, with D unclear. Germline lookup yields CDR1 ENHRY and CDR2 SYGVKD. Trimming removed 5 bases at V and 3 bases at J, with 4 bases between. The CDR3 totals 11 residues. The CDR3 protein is CAISQKETQYF. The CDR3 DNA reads TGTGCCATCAGTCAGAAAGAGACCCAGTACTTC.

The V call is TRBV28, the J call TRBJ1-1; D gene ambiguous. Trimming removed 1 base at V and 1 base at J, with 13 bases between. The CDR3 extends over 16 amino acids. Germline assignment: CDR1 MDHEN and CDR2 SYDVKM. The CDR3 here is CASSLFWTEPNTEAFF. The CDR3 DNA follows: TGTGCCAGCAGTTTATTCTGGACGGAACCGAACACTGAAGCTTTCTTT.

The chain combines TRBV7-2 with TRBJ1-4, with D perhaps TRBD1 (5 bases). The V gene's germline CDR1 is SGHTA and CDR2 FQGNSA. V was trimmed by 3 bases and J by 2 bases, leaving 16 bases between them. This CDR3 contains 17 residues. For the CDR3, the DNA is TGTGCCAGCAGCTTTAGGTTTTTAGAGGGGACTAATGAAAAACTGTTTTTT. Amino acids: CASSFRFLEGTNEKLFF.

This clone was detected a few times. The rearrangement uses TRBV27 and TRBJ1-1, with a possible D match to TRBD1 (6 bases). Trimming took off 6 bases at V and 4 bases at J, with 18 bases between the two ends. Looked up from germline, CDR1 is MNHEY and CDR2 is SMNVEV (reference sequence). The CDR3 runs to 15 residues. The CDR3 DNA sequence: TGTGCCAGCAGGGAGGATTGGGGGGCCGTCACTGAAGCTTTCTTT. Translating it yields CASREDWGAVTEAFF.

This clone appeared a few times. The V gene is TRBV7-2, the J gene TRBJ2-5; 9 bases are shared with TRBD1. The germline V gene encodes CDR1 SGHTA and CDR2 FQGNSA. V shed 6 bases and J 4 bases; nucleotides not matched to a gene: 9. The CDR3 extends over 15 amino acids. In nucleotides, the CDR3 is TGTGCCAGCAGTTCTCTAGACAGGGGGATAGAGACCCAGTACTTC. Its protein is CASSSLDRGIETQYF.

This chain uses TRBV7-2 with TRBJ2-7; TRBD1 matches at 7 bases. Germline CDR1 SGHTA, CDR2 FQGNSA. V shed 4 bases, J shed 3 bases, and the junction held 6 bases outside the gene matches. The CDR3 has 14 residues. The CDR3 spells CASSSYRGSYEQYF. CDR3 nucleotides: TGTGCCAGCAGCTCTTACAGGGGAAGCTACGAGCAGTACTTC.

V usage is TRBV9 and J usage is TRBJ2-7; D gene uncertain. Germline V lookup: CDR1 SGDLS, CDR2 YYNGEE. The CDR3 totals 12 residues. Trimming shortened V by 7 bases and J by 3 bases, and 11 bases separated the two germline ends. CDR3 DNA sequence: TGTGCCAGCGGGGATGGAAGCTACGAGCAGTACTTC. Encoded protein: CASGDGSYEQYF.